This T cell receptor (beta chain) was profiled in a study of T cell responses to AZD1222 COVID-19 vaccine. Study as a whole: Analyses pooled second doses at about 4 or about 12 weeks.

Trimming left V 7 bases short and J 4 bases short, with 16 bases between. CDR1 and CDR2 (germline): MNHEY, SVGAGI. The CDR3 extends over 14 amino acids. Assay used: immunoSEQ multiplex PCR; TCRdb lists only in-frame clones, some missing. The sample lists roughly 140,000 clones, around 94% seen once, with roughly 1.3% in the top ten. Regarding the study as a whole: Variant regions that are unmutated are reportedly the target of nearly half of spike-specific TCRs. No day 14 peak samples; only post-peak repertoires were characterized. Most donors were white British and more were female, and clonal diversity was possibly underestimated.

Of note for this clone: Its antigen is as yet unknown.

This material consisted of peripheral blood, taken on day 0 of AZD1222 vaccination. The chain couples TRBV6-5 to TRBJ1-2; a possible D gene is TRBD1 (5 bases). This sequence originates from an adult in good health. CDR3 amino acids: CASKIEVQGYGYTF. The CDR3 nucleotides read TGTGCCAGCAAGATTGAAGTTCAGGGCTATGGCTACACCTTC.